This passage covers 9 T cell receptor beta chains from one sample sequenced in a study of tumor-infiltrating lymphocytes in oesophageal squamous cell carcinoma. Using its own MiXCR run on the PCR reads, TCRdb lists one record per CDR3 protein. The sample shows approximately 21,000 distinct CDR3 sequences, approximately 38% of them seen only once. The sequencing sample was made of esophageal tumor tissue. The receptors originated from a male donor with esophageal squamous cell carcinoma.

This clonotype has ten or more counts. The J gene is TRBJ1-1, the V gene TRBV6-2 or TRBV6-3; a weak D match, TRBD1 (6 bases). Germline V lookup: CDR1 MNHEY, CDR2 SVGEGT. The CDR3 length is 18 residues. The V gene lost 6 bases and the J gene lost 0 bases, with 23 bases spanning the gap. CDR3 nucleotide sequence: TGTGCCAGCAGCTACAATACGGGACATCGAAGGATGAACACTGAAGCTTTCTTT. This codes for CASSYNTGHRRMNTEAFF.

This clonotype was found many times. Since a much larger clone is just one base distant, this may be a read error. V is TRBV28 and J is TRBJ2-1; D call uncertain. The DNA end lines up better with TRBJ2-7; the J call may be wrong. CDR1 is MDHEN, CDR2 SYDVKM, per germline. The length of the CDR3 is 11 residues. CDR3 amino acids: CATHLYNEQYF. CDR3 nucleotide sequence: TGTGCCACCCATCTCTACAATGAGCAGTACTTC.

In its sample, this clonotype was seen many times. Since no conserved phenylalanine or tryptophan closes the CDR3, a read error is the likely cause. The limits of the CDR3 on the DNA are not certain, so only TCRdb's listed CDR3 is given. This sequence joins TRBV6-1 and TRBJ2-7; TRBD1 is taken as the D call from the table, unchecked against the DNA. Germline assignment: CDR1 MNHNS and CDR2 SASEGT. The CDR3 contains 15 residues when both ends are counted. The CDR3 is CASSLGGNYGYTFGS.

The CDR3 protein is CASSHSTGDYEQYF. DNA for the CDR3: TGTGCCAGCAGTCACTCGACAGGGGACTACGAGCAGTACTTC. The chain combines TRBV12-3 or TRBV12-4 with TRBJ2-7; 8 nucleotides match TRBD1. V gave up 5 bases and J gave up 3 bases; unmatched junction bases: 6. This CDR3 contains 14 residues.

The rearrangement links TRBV6-5 to TRBJ2-5; 10 nucleotides agree with TRBD1. Germline V gene data show CDR1 as MNHEY and CDR2 as SVGAGI. The V segment lost 6 bases and the J segment 11 bases; nucleotides outside the gene matches: 12. The CDR3 has 14 residues. CDR3 amino acids: CASSLGTGVREQYF. CDR3 sequence (DNA): TGTGCCAGCAGCCTCGGGACAGGGGTTCGGGAGCAGTACTTC.

The genes are TRBV7-6 and TRBJ1-1; 11 bases map to TRBD2. The J call may be faulty, since TRBJ2-5 better matches the DNA end. Germline V gives CDR1 SGHVS, CDR2 FNYEAQ. The CDR3 totals 16 residues. CDR3 residues: CASSLGTSGRKETQYF. CDR3 nucleotides: TGTGCCAGCAGCTTAGGTACTAGCGGGAGAAAAGAGACCCAGTACTTC.

This clonotype was detected ten times or more. This chain joins TRBV10-3 and TRBJ2-3, with 10 bases fitting TRBD2. Looked up from germline, CDR1 is ENHRY and CDR2 is SYGVKD. The trim removed 7 bases at V and 2 bases at J, leaving 12 bases unmatched. This CDR3 has 17 residues. CDR3 sequence (DNA): TGTGCCATCACAAAAGGGGCTAGCGGGGGCTCCACAGATACGCAGTATTTT. This encodes CAITKGASGGSTDTQYF.

J is TRBJ1-5 and V is TRBV15; D possibly corresponds to TRBD1 (6 bases). Germline loops: CDR1 LNHNV, CDR2 YYDKDF (reference sequence). V lost 2 bases, J lost 2 bases, and 13 bases lay in between. The CDR3 spans 16 residues. The CDR3 nucleotides are TGTGCCACCAGCAGAAGGGGGGCTACGGGCAATCAGCCCCAGCATTTT. Its protein product is CATSRRGATGNQPQHF.

On this clonotype itself: A much larger clone differs from this one at a single base, so this may be a read error. The chain combines TRBV6-8 with TRBJ2-7; 12 nucleotides align to TRBD2. Germline V lookup: CDR1 MNHGY, CDR2 SAAAGT. Trimming cost V 4 bases and J 7 bases; bases outside gene matches: 11. This CDR3 has 16 amino acids. CDR3 in DNA: TGTGCCAGCAGTTTGGCTAGCGGGAGGGCGGCCAATGAGCAGTACTTC. This encodes CASSLASGRAANEQYF.